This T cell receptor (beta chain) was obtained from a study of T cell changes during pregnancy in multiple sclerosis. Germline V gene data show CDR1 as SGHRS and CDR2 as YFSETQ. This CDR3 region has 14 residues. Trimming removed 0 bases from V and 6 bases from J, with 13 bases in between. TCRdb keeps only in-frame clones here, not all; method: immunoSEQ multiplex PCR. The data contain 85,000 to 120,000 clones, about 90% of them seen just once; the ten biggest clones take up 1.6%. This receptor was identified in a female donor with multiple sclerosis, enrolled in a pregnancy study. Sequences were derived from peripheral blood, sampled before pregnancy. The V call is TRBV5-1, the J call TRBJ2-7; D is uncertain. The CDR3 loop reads CASSLASLSSEQYF. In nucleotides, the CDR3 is TGCGCCAGCAGCTTGGCTAGTTTGTCCAGCGAGCAGTACTTC.